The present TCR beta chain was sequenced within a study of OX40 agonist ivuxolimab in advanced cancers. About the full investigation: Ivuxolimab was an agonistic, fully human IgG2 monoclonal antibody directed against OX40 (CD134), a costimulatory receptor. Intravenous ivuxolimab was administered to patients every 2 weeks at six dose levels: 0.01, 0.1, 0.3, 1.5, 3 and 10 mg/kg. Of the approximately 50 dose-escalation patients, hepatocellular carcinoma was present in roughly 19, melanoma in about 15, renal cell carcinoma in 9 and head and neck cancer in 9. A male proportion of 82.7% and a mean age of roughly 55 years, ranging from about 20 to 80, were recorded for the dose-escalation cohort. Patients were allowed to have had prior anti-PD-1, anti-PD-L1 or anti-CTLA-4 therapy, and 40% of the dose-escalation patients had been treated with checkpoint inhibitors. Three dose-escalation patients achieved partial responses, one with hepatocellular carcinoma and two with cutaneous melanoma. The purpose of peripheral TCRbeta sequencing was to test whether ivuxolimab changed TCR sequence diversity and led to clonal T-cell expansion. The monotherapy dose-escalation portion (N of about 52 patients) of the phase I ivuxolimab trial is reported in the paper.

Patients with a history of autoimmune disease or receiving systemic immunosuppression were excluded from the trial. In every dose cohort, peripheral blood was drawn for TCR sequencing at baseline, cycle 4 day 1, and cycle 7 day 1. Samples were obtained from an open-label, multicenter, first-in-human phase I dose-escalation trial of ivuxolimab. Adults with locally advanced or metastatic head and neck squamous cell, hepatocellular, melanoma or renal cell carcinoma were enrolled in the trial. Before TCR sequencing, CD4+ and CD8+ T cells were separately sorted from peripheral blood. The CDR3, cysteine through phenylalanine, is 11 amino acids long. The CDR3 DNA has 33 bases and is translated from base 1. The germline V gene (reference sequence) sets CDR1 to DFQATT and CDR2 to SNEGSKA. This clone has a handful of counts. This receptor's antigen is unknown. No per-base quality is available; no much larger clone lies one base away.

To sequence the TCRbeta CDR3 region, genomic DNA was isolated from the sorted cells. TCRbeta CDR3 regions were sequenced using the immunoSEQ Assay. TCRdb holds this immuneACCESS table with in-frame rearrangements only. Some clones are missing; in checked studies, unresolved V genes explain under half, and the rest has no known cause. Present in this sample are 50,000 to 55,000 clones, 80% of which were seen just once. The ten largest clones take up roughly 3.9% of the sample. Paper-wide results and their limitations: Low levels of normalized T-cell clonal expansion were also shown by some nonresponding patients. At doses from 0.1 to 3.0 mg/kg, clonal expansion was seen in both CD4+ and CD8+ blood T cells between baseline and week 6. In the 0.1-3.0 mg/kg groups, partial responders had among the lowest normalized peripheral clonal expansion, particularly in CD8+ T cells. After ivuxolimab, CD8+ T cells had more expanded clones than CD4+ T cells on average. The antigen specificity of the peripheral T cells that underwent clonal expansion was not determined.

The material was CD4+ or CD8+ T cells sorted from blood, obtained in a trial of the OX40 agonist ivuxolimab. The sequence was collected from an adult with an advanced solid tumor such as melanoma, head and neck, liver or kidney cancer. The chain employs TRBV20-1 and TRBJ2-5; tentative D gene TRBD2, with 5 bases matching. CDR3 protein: CSGKKDETQYF. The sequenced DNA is TGCAGCGGGAAAAAGGACGAGACCCAGTACTTC.